This T cell receptor beta chain was documented in a study of cytomegalovirus exposure and HLA in healthy donors. PCR amplification relied on 60 Vbeta primers (plus 13 Jbeta primers). Generated by immunoSEQ multiplex PCR, the TCRdb table keeps only in-frame clones and is missing some. The sample table includes tens of thousands of clones. Sequencing input: PBMCs. The sequence was obtained from a woman aged 45-65 years in good health and CMV-seropositive.

The CDR3 DNA reads TGTGCCAGCAGTGACCAGGAGGGCCCCTATGGCTACACCTTC. This sequence encodes CASSDQEGPYGYTF. J is TRBJ1-2 and V is TRBV6-4, with D unresolved. The V end was cut by 2 bases, the J end by 4 bases, with 11 bases between. CDR3 length: 14 residues. Per germline, CDR1 MRHNA and CDR2 SNTAGT.